A selection of T cell receptor beta chains follows, all from one sample in a study of T cell responses to AZD1222 COVID-19 vaccine. Data came from immunoSEQ multiplex PCR; TCRdb stores just in-frame clones and leaves some out. The sample holds over 150,000 clones; just over 85% are singletons and the top ten take approximately 0.5%. This specimen consisted of peripheral blood, obtained on day 0 of AZD1222 vaccination. The receptors derive from an adult in good health. Both conserved end residues are part of each CDR3. The order of the fields is clone size, D gene, J gene, V gene, CDR3 protein, CDR3 DNA. The D gene is left open where the match is weak. The size of a clone is reported for some rows only, either as once, few or many, or as a class for expanded clones.

-,-,TRBJ1-5,TRBV6-1,CASSERSGVNQPQHF,TGTGCCAGCAGTGAAAGGTCGGGGGTTAATCAGCCCCAGCATTTT
-,-,TRBJ1-2,TRBV6-5,CASSYSASGDGYGYTF,TGTGCCAGCAGTTACTCGGCATCGGGGGATGGCTATGGCTACACCTTC
-,-,TRBJ2-7,TRBV12-3/TRBV12-4,CASSFTASYEQYF,TGTGCCAGCAGTTTCACCGCCTCCTACGAGCAGTACTTC
-,TRBD1,TRBJ1-4,TRBV7-2,CASRRSTGTGGQGREKLFF,TGTGCCAGCAGACGGTCCACCGGGACAGGGGGGCAGGGGAGGGAAAAACTGTTTTTT
few,-,TRBJ2-1,TRBV10-1,CASSGDPVGEQFF,TGCGCCAGCAGTGGGGACCCAGTGGGTGAGCAGTTCTTC
-,-,TRBJ2-2,TRBV7-9,CASSFRGFVTGELFF,TGTGCCAGCAGCTTTCGGGGTTTCGTCACCGGGGAGCTGTTTTTT
-,TRBD1,TRBJ1-2,TRBV11-2,CASSSRQGDGYTF,TGTGCCAGCAGCTCCCGACAGGGAGATGGCTACACCTTC
-,-,TRBJ2-3,TRBV11-2,CASSSLPLRGYTQYF,TGTGCCAGCAGCTCCCTACCCCTAAGGGGGTATACGCAGTATTTT
-,TRBD1,TRBJ2-7,TRBV3-1/TRBV3-2,CASSQGTGSYEQYF,TGTGCCAGCAGCCAAGGGACAGGGTCCTACGAGCAGTACTTC
-,-,TRBJ1-1,TRBV21-1,CASSQGSEAFF,TGTGCCAGCAGTCAGGGGTCTGAAGCTTTCTTT
-,TRBD2,TRBJ2-3,TRBV24-1,CATSGGGWDTQYF,TGTGCCACCAGTGGGGGGGGTTGGGATACGCAGTATTTT
few,TRBD1,TRBJ1-5,TRBV7-2,CASSSTGDANQPQHF,TGTGCCAGCAGCTCGACAGGGGATGCCAATCAGCCCCAGCATTTT
once,TRBD1,TRBJ1-1,TRBV5-1,CASSPGTGVNTEAFF,TGCGCCAGCAGCCCGGGGACAGGTGTGAACACTGAAGCTTTCTTT
-,TRBD1,TRBJ2-3,TRBV5-1,CASSSGTGGTTDTQYF,TGCGCCAGCAGCTCAGGGACAGGGGGTACCACAGATACGCAGTATTTT
-,-,TRBJ2-3,TRBV18,CASSGTGSDTQYF,TGTGCCAGCTCAGGGACTGGTTCAGATACGCAGTATTTT
once,-,TRBJ2-1,TRBV10-3,CAIIKGNEQFF,TGTGCCATCATTAAAGGGAATGAGCAGTTCTTC
-,-,TRBJ2-5,TRBV5-6,CASSLDGFQETQYF,TGTGCCAGCAGCTTGGATGGATTCCAAGAGACCCAGTACTTC
-,TRBD1,TRBJ1-5,TRBV28,CASSLVRGPSNQPQHF,TGTGCCAGCAGTTTAGTTAGGGGGCCTAGCAATCAGCCCCAGCATTTT
-,-,TRBJ1-5,TRBV19,CASSIGVQPQHF,TGTGCCAGTAGTATAGGAGTTCAGCCCCAGCATTTT
-,-,TRBJ1-2,TRBV28,CASRRGYGYTF,TGTGCCAGCAGGCGGGGCTATGGCTACACCTTC
-,-,TRBJ1-3,TRBV7-3,CASSTTSGNTIYF,TGTGCCAGCAGCACTACCTCTGGAAACACCATATATTTT
-,TRBD1,TRBJ1-6,TRBV9,CASGGQGNSPLHF,TGTGCCAGCGGGGGACAGGGGAATTCACCCCTCCACTTT
-,TRBD2,TRBJ2-1,TRBV27,CASRASGSLYNEQFF,TGTGCCAGCAGGGCTAGCGGGAGTCTCTACAATGAGCAGTTCTTC
few,-,TRBJ2-6,TRBV6-6,CASIFPGANVLTF,TGTGCCAGCATTTTCCCTGGGGCCAACGTCCTGACTTTC
-,-,TRBJ2-2,TRBV11-2,CASSLIIQGTGELFF,TGTGCCAGCAGCTTGATTATACAGGGAACCGGGGAGCTGTTTTTT
-,-,TRBJ2-7,TRBV11-2,CASSLEGGEQYF,TGTGCCAGCAGCTTAGAAGGGGGTGAGCAGTACTTC
-,-,TRBJ1-5,TRBV19,CASSIQLEPQHF,TGTGCCAGTAGTATCCAATTAGAGCCCCAGCATTTT
-,-,TRBJ1-2,TRBV7-9,CASSLDGAAYGYTF,TGTGCCAGCAGCTTAGACGGGGCCGCCTATGGCTACACCTTC
-,-,TRBJ2-1,TRBV3-1/TRBV3-2,CASQRRQLGAFNEQFF,TGTGCCAGCCAACGCCGACAGTTGGGGGCCTTCAATGAGCAGTTCTTC
once,TRBD2,TRBJ2-7,TRBV19,CASRDGLAVPYEQYF,TGTGCCAGTAGGGACGGACTAGCGGTCCCCTACGAGCAGTACTTC
-,TRBD1,TRBJ1-5,TRBV7-8,CASSRTGARNSNQPQHF,TGTGCCAGCAGCCGAACAGGGGCACGTAATAGCAATCAGCCCCAGCATTTT
-,TRBD1,TRBJ2-1,TRBV5-1,CASSEDRGRNEQFF,TGCGCCAGCAGCGAGGACAGGGGGCGAAATGAGCAGTTCTTC
-,TRBD2,TRBJ2-1,TRBV5-4,CASDWAGGGRGQFF,TGTGCCAGCGACTGGGCGGGAGGGGGGCGAGGGCAGTTCTTC
-,TRBD1,TRBJ1-4,TRBV10-3,CAISRDRGATNEKLFF,TGTGCCATCAGTAGGGACAGGGGGGCAACTAATGAAAAACTGTTTTTT
-,-,TRBJ1-6,TRBV28,CASSSGRTQNSPLHF,TGTGCCAGCAGTTCTGGACGGACTCAGAATTCACCCCTCCACTTT
-,-,TRBJ2-7,TRBV7-7,CASSLNPLSNEQYF,TGTGCTAGCAGCTTAAATCCCCTCTCGAACGAGCAGTACTTC
-,TRBD2,TRBJ2-7,TRBV14,CASSQVRGGTYEQYF,TGTGCCAGCAGCCAAGTACGCGGGGGGACCTACGAGCAGTACTTC
-,TRBD2,TRBJ2-3,TRBV5-6,CASSPEEVSGKERTDTQYF,TGTGCCAGCAGCCCCGAGGAAGTAAGCGGGAAAGAGCGCACAGATACGCAGTATTTT
-,-,TRBJ1-2,TRBV5-4,CASSLYSGNYGYTF,TGTGCCAGCAGCTTGTATTCAGGGAACTATGGCTACACCTTC
-,-,TRBJ1-2,TRBV7-3,CASSPGRNYGYTF,TGTGCCAGCAGTCCGGGACGGAACTATGGCTACACCTTC
-,-,TRBJ1-5,TRBV27,CASGQPQHF,TGTGCCAGTGGCCAGCCCCAGCATTTT
few,-,TRBJ1-5,TRBV19,CASSHPGQPQHF,TGTGCCAGTAGCCACCCGGGGCAGCCCCAGCATTTT
-,TRBD2,TRBJ2-1,TRBV11-2,CASSLEVVLAGQYNEQFF,TGTGCCAGCAGCTTAGAGGTGGTACTAGCGGGACAATACAATGAGCAGTTCTTC
-,-,TRBJ2-7,TRBV4-1,CASSQVIVRGRAAYEQYF,TGCGCCAGCAGCCAAGTAATTGTTCGGGGGCGGGCGGCCTACGAGCAGTACTTC
-,-,TRBJ2-7,TRBV28,CASLKSGSGEQYF,TGTGCCAGTCTAAAGTCCGGGTCTGGCGAGCAGTACTTC
-,TRBD2,TRBJ2-1,TRBV6-2/TRBV6-3,CASSPTSGGADEQFF,TGTGCCAGCAGCCCGACTAGCGGGGGGGCCGATGAGCAGTTCTTC
-,TRBD1,TRBJ2-3,TRBV6-5,CASLRDRGSDTQYF,TGTGCCAGCCTCCGGGACAGGGGTAGCGATACGCAGTATTTT
-,TRBD1,TRBJ1-1,TRBV6-5,CASRVGTGVNTEAFF,TGTGCCAGCAGAGTCGGGACAGGTGTGAACACTGAAGCTTTCTTT
-,TRBD1,TRBJ1-2,TRBV9,CASSYRDREGYTF,TGTGCCAGCAGCTACCGGGACAGGGAGGGCTACACCTTC
-,-,TRBJ2-7,TRBV28,CASVSYQGDSYEQYF,TGTGCCAGCGTATCTTATCAGGGTGACTCCTACGAGCAGTACTTC
few,-,TRBJ2-2,TRBV4-2,CASSSYAGTTTGELFF,TGTGCCAGCAGCTCATACGCCGGGACCACCACCGGGGAGCTGTTTTTT
-,TRBD1,TRBJ2-3,TRBV3-1/TRBV3-2,CASSQISGQESTDTQYF,TGTGCCAGCAGCCAAATTTCGGGACAGGAGAGCACAGATACGCAGTATTTT
-,-,TRBJ1-5,TRBV12-2,CASRLSGDGAEQPQHF,TGTGCAAGTCGCCTCTCCGGGGACGGGGCAGAGCAGCCCCAGCATTTT
-,-,TRBJ2-5,TRBV10-3,CAISGLGSGETQYF,TGTGCCATCTCAGGGCTAGGGTCTGGGGAGACCCAGTACTTC
-,-,TRBJ2-7,TRBV9,CASSRTPLIEQYF,TGTGCCAGCAGCAGGACACCCCTTATAGAGCAGTACTTC
-,-,TRBJ1-4,TRBV3-1/TRBV3-2,CASSQGVVYEKLFF,TGTGCCAGCAGCCAAGGGGTAGTATATGAAAAACTGTTTTTT
few,TRBD1,TRBJ1-4,TRBV5-1,CASSAGQGTGNEKLFF,TGCGCCAGCAGCGCGGGACAGGGGACGGGTAATGAAAAACTGTTTTTT
-,TRBD1,TRBJ1-3,TRBV9,CASSPRRGDRGSGNTIYF,TGTGCCAGCAGCCCGAGACGGGGGGACAGGGGTTCTGGAAACACCATATATTTT
-,-,TRBJ2-2,TRBV27,CASSFVGAGGELFF,TGTGCCAGCAGTTTTGTAGGGGCAGGCGGGGAGCTGTTTTTT